This T cell receptor beta chain is drawn from a study of T-cell memory formation after mild COVID-19. Broader study findings: Contracting clones, day 15 to 85, had balanced CD4/CD8, and later expanders favored CD4+.

Points on this clonotype: Antigen unknown.

V shed 5 bases and J 7 bases; nucleotides not matched to a gene: 12. CDR1 SGHTA and CDR2 FQGTGA come from the germline V gene. There are 16 residues in the CDR3. One entry per CDR3 protein, called by TCRdb with MiXCR from the 5' RACE reads. In the table there are 150,000 to 200,000 distinct CDR3 sequences, 20% to 25% of which are singletons. The TCR comes from an adult woman who had mild COVID-19 (a few samples of this study predate the infection). Cell type and time point are not known. V is TRBV7-3 and J is TRBJ2-1; 9 bases align to TRBD1. The sample comprised PBMCs or a T cell subset sorted from them (not recorded which). The CDR3 sequence is CASSRQGGRLRNEQFF. CDR3 DNA: TGTGCCAGCAGCCGACAGGGGGGGCGTCTTCGGAATGAGCAGTTCTTC.